The source of this T cell receptor (beta chain) is a study of cytomegalovirus exposure and HLA in healthy donors. Across the whole study: The approximately 670 first-cohort repertoires and the 120 or so validation repertoires shared the same platform, a later analysis reported. The study, taken as a whole, reports: Rarity held for most TCR sequences, but there were some public TCRs that occurred in many donors. TCR beta chains numbering some 160 were designated cytomegalovirus-associated.

Note on this clone: Its antigen is unidentified.

The table came from immunoSEQ multiplex PCR; TCRdb's copy has only in-frame clones and leaves some out. The sample holds about 130,000 clones, over 90% seen once. A roughly 120-subject validation cohort, separate from the roughly 670-subject first cohort, supplied the donors. CDR1 MNHNS and CDR2 SASEGT come from the germline V gene. With 3 bases removed from V and 6 bases from J, the gap between germline ends came to 17 bases. CDR3 length: 15 amino acids. Sequences were obtained from PBMCs. This chain uses TRBV6-1 with TRBJ1-1; no clear D. This receptor was obtained from a woman between 18 and 29 years old in good health and CMV-seronegative. CDR3 in amino acids: CASSDAATRHPEAFF. CDR3 nucleotides: TGTGCCAGCAGTGACGCCGCTACAAGACACCCTGAAGCTTTCTTT.